The clone carrying this T cell receptor (beta chain) was counted ten times or more. Its antigen is undetermined. The data are from a study of blood T cells in healthy people across ages. Findings and caveats of the study: It was the long-lived donors that had more naive CD4+ cells and higher diversity than aged donors. Diversity figures derived from one million T cells were judged to underestimate the true value.

A sample-barcoded 5' primer and a J-beta primer mix were used in a second PCR of roughly 7 to 11 cycles. Tags on each cDNA molecule came from a template-switch adaptor with 12 random nucleotides. One entry per CDR3 protein results from TCRdb running MiXCR on the 5' RACE reads. The sample carries around 670,000 distinct CDR3 sequences, under 30% recorded once. This receptor was taken from a woman of 80 years or more in good health. Sequencing was carried out using blood.

Here the CDR3 DNA reads TGCAGTGCTAGTCGAGGTGGCATCGCAGATACGCAGTATTTT. Translation gives CSASRGGIADTQYF. The V and J genes are TRBV20-1 and TRBJ2-3; D not resolved. Between the trimmed V and J ends, which lost 3 bases and 4 bases, there was a span of 14 bases. The CDR3 is 14 residues long. CDR1 DFQATT and CDR2 SNEGSKA come from the germline V gene (reference sequence).